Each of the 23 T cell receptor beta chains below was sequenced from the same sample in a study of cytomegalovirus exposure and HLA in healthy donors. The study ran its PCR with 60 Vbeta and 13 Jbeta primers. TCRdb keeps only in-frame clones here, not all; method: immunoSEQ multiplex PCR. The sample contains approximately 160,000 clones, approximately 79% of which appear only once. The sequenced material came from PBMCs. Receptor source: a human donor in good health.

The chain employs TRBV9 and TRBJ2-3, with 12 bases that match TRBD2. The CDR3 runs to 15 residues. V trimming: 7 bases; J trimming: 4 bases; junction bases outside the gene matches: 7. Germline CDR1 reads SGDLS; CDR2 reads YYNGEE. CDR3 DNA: TGTGCCAGCGCATTACTAGCGGGGGGAGCAGATACGCAGTATTTT. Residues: CASALLAGGADTQYF.

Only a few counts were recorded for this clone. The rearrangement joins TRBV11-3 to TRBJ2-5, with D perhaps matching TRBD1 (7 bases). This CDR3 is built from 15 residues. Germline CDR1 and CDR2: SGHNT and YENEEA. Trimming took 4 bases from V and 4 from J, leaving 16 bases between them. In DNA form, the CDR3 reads TGTGCCAGCAGCTCTCAGGGGGGTCTAGGAGAGACCCAGTACTTC. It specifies CASSSQGGLGETQYF.

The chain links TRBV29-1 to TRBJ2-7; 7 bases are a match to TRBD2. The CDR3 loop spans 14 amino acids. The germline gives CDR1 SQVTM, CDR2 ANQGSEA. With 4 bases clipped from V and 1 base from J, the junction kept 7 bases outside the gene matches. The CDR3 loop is CSVGVGEGSYEQYF. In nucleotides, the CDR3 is TGCAGCGTTGGGGTCGGGGAGGGATCCTACGAGCAGTACTTC.

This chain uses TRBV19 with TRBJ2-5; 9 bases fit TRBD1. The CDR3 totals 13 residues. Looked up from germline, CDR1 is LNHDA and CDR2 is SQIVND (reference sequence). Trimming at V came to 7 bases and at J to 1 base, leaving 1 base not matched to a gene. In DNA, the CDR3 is TGTGCCAGTAAGGACAGGGGCCAAGAGACCCAGTACTTC. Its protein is CASKDRGQETQYF.

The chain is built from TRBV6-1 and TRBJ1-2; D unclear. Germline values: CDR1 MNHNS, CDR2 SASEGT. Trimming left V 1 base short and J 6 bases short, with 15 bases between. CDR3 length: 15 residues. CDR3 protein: CASSEGILRGHGYTF. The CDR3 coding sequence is TGTGCCAGCAGTGAAGGGATCCTCCGGGGTCATGGCTACACCTTC.

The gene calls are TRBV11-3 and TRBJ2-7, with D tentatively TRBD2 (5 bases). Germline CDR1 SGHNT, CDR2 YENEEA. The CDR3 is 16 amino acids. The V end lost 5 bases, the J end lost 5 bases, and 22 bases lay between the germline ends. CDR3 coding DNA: TGTGCCAGCAGCGCCCCCCGGACTGGAGAATTCCACGAGCAGTACTTC. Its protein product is CASSAPRTGEFHEQYF.

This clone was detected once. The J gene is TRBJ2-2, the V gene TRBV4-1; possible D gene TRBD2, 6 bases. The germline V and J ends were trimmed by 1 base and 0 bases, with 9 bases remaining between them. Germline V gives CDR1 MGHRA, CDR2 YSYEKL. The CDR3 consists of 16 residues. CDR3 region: CASSQVAAANTGELFF. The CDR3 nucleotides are TGCGCCAGCAGCCAAGTAGCGGCCGCGAACACCGGGGAGCTGTTTTTT.

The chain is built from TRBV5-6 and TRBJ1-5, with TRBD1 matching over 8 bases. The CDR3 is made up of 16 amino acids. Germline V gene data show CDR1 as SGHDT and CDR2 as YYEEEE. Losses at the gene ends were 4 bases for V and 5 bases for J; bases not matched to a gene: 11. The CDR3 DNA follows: TGTGCCAGCAGCGCCACCCGGGACAGGAGACATCAGCCCCAGCATTTT. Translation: CASSATRDRRHQPQHF.

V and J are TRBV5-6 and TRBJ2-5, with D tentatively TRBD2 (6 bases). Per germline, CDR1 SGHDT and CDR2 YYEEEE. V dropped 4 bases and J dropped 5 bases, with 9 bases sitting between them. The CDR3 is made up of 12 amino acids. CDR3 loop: CASSRLEETQYF. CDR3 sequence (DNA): TGTGCCAGCAGCAGACTAGAGGAGACCCAGTACTTC.

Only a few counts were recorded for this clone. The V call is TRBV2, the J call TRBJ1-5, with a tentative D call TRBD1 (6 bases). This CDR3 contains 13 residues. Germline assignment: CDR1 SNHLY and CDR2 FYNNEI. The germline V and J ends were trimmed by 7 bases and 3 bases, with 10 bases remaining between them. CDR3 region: CASIGGLNQPQHF. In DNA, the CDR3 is TGTGCCAGCATTGGGGGCCTCAATCAGCCCCAGCATTTT.

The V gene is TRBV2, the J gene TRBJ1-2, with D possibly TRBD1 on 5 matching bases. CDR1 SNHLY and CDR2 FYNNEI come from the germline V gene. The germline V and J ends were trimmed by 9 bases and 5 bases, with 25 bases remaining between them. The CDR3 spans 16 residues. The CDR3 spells CASKGEGRKLFYGYTF. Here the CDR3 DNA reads TGTGCCAGTAAAGGGGAGGGACGCAAGCTCTTTTATGGCTACACCTTC.

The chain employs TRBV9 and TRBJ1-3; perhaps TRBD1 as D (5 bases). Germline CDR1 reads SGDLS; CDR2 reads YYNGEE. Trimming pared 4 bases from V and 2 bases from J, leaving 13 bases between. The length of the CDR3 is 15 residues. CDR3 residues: CASSPQGGPGNTIYF. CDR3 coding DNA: TGTGCCAGCAGCCCCCAGGGTGGGCCTGGAAACACCATATATTTT.

The CDR3 here is CASSDLGRGVFNSNQPQHF. CDR3 in DNA: TGTGCCAGCAGTGATTTGGGCAGGGGAGTTTTCAATAGCAATCAGCCCCAGCATTTT. J is TRBJ1-5 and V is TRBV6-1, with D possibly TRBD1 on 6 matching bases. Per the germline V gene, CDR1 is MNHNS and CDR2 is SASEGT. V was clipped by 3 bases and J by 0 bases, with 21 bases between them. CDR3 size: 19 residues.

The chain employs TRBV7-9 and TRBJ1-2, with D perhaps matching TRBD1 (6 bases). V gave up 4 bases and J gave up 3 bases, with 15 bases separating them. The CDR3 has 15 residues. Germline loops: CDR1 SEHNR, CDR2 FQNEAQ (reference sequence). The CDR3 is CASSSGAGLDYGYTF. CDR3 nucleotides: TGTGCCAGCAGCTCAGGGGCCGGGTTAGACTATGGCTACACCTTC.

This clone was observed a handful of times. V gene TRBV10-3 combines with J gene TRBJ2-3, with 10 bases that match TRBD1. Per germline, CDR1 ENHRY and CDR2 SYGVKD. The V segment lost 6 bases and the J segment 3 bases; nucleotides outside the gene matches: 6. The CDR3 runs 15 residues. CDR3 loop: CAIRWDRGWTDTQYF. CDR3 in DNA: TGTGCCATCAGATGGGACAGGGGTTGGACAGATACGCAGTATTTT.

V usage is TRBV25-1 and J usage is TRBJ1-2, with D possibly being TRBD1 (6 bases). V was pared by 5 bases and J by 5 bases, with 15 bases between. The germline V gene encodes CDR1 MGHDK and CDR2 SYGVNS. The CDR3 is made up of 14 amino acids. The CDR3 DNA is TGTGCCAGCAGTCGTGACCCTCAGGGGTATGGCTACACCTTC. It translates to CASSRDPQGYGYTF.

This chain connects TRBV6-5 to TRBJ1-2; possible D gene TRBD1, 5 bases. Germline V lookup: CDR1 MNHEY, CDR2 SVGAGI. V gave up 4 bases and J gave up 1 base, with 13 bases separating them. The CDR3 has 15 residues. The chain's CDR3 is CASSSVLQDNYGYTF. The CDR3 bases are TGTGCCAGCAGTTCGGTTCTACAGGATAACTATGGCTACACCTTC.

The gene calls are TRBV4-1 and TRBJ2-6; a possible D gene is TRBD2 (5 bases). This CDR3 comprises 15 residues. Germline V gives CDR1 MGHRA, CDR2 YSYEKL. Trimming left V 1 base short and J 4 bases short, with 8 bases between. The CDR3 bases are TGCGCCAGCAGCCAAGCGGCGGGCGGGGCCAACGTCCTGACTTTC. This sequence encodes CASSQAAGGANVLTF.

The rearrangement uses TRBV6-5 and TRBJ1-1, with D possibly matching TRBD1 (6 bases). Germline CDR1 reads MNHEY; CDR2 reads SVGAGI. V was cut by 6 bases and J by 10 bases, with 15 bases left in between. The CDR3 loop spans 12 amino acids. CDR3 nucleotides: TGTGCCAGCAGGCAAAGGGGGTCCGGAGCTTTCTTT. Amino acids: CASRQRGSGAFF.

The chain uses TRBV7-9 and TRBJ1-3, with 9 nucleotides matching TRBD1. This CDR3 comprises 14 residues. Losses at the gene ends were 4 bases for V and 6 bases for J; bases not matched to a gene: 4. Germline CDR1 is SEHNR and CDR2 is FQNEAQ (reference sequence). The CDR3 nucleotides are TGTGCCAGCAGCTCCGGGACAGGGTTAAACACCATATATTTT. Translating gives CASSSGTGLNTIYF.

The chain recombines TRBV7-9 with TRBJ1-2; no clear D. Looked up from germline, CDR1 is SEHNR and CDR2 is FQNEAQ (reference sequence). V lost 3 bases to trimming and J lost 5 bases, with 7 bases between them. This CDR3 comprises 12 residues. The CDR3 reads CASSLAQYGYTF. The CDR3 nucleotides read TGTGCCAGCAGCTTGGCACAGTATGGCTACACCTTC.

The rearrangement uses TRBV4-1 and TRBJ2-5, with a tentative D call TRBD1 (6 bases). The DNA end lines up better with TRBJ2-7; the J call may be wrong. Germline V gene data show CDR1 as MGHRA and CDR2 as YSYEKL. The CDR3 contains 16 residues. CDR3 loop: CASSQEWPGVIYEQYF. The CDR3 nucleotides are TGCGCCAGCAGCCAAGAATGGCCAGGGGTGATCTACGAGCAGTACTTC.

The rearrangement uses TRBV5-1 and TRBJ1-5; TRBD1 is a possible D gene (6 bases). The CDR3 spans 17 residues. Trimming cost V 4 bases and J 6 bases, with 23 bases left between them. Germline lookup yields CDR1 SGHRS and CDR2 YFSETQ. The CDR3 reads CASSPEGPGGSSQPQHF. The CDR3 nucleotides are TGCGCCAGCAGCCCCGAGGGTCCGGGGGGCTCGAGTCAGCCCCAGCATTTT.